The following is a TCR beta chain sequence with its context. The CDR3 is made up of 16 amino acids. Germline V gene data show CDR1 as LNHDA and CDR2 as SQIVND (reference sequence). V lost 3 bases and J 1 base, leaving 16 bases between the germline ends. The assay was immunoSEQ multiplex PCR, and TCRdb's table has in-frame clones only and misses some. Here the sample spans roughly 35,000 clones, approximately 81% being singletons. The sample is drawn from a study of blood T cell repertoires in COVID-19. On the study more broadly: From T cells, B-cell-depleted T cells, or PBMCs came the material, which was cDNA or gDNA.

The chain recombines TRBV19 with TRBJ2-7; possible D gene TRBD2, 7 bases. The sequenced sample was peripheral blood. This TCR came from a human donor with acute or convalescent COVID-19. The donor label of this sample is uncertain. The CDR3 spells CASSMGSRGASYEQYF. The CDR3 nucleotides read TGTGCCAGTAGTATGGGAAGCCGGGGGGCTTCCTACGAGCAGTACTTC. The full variable domain, in which reference TRBV19 and TRBJ2-7 provide the parts outside the CDR3, is DGGITQSPKYLFRKEGQNVTLSCEQNLNHDAMYWYRQDPGQGLRLIYYSQIVNDFQKGDIAEGYSVSREKKESFPLTVTSAQKNPTAFYLCASSMGSRGASYEQYFGPGTRLTVT.